The T cell receptor (beta chain) under discussion was sequenced for a study of CD4 T cells in relation to SARS-CoV-2 and coronaviruses. Overall study: Negative control cultures got HIV-1 Nef peptides or no peptide. Crossreactive spike epitopes shared across donors were mapped to their HLA restriction.

Profiling relied on immunoSEQ multiplex PCR, and the TCRdb table lists in-frame clones only, not all of them. The sample has 18,000 or so clones; about four fifths are singletons. CD4+ T cells from unexposed donors were obtained before the COVID-19 pandemic (2011-2018). Isolation of CD4+ T cells took place after less than 13 days in culture. Testing used SARS-CoV-2 S/N and four cold-coronavirus spikes on unexposed-donor CD4+ T cells, cells permitting. Cultures received half-medium IL-2 refreshes on days 3 and 7. In this sample, this clone turned up once. No antigen is known for it. The germline gives CDR1 ENHRY, CDR2 SYGVKD. Trimming pared 0 bases from V and 7 bases from J, leaving 13 bases between. The CDR3 totals 15 residues.

The V and J genes are TRBV10-3 and TRBJ2-1, with D possibly being TRBD1 or TRBD2 (7 bases each). The clonotype comes from a human donor in good health. The source material was CD4+ T cells from PBMCs, cultured in vitro. CDR3 region: CAISESWQGGNEQFF. The CDR3 coding sequence is TGTGCCATCAGTGAGTCCTGGCAGGGGGGGAATGAGCAGTTCTTC.